The next 23 T cell receptor beta chains were all read from a single sample in a study of beta chain features in type 1 diabetes. Sequenced material consisted of expressed TCRB transcripts (all of the isolated RNA was reverse transcribed). Clones were sequenced by immunoSEQ multiplex PCR, and TCRdb holds only the in-frame ones, with some missing. The sample records about 900,000 clones, 17% being singletons. The sample was naive CD4+ T cells from blood. The receptors were sampled from a woman aged 18-35 years in good health.

This clone occurred a few times. The chain carries TRBV28 and TRBJ1-2, with a weak D call TRBD1 (5 bases). Trimming took off 6 bases at V and 10 bases at J, with 12 bases between the two ends. Germline CDR1 and CDR2: MDHEN and SYDVKM. The CDR3 runs to 11 residues. The chain's CDR3 is CASRGIQVYTF. CDR3 DNA sequence: TGTGCCAGCAGGGGGATACAGGTCTACACCTTC.

The chain recombines TRBV28 with TRBJ2-3; TRBD1 aligns across 8 bases. Germline CDR1 reads MDHEN; CDR2 reads SYDVKM. V trimming: 5 bases; J trimming: 6 bases; junction bases outside the gene matches: 4. CDR3 length: 13 amino acids. CDR3 amino acids: CASSGQGRDTQYF. CDR3 sequence (DNA): TGTGCCAGCAGTGGACAGGGAAGGGATACGCAGTATTTT.

The chain is built from TRBV29-1 and TRBJ2-5; 8 nucleotides agree with TRBD1. V trimming: 6 bases; J trimming: 5 bases; junction bases outside the gene matches: 5. CDR3 length: 12 residues. The germline V gene has CDR1 SQVTM and CDR2 ANQGSEA. This CDR3 reads CSVTGGGETQYF. In DNA, the CDR3 is TGCAGCGTAACAGGGGGTGGGGAGACCCAGTACTTC.

The chain uses TRBV13 and TRBJ1-5; 8 nucleotides agree with TRBD1. Germline V lookup: CDR1 PRHDT, CDR2 FYEKMQ (reference sequence). Unmatched junction bases numbered 8, after V lost 2 bases and J lost 5 bases. The CDR3 length is 16 residues. In DNA, the CDR3 is TGTGCCAGCAGCTTAAACTCTGGGACAGGAGATCAGCCCCAGCATTTT. This translates into CASSLNSGTGDQPQHF.

This clone was picked up a small number of times. The rearrangement joins TRBV14 to TRBJ2-2; 13 positions agree with TRBD2. Germline V gene data show CDR1 as SGHDN and CDR2 as FVKESK. V trimming: 3 bases; J trimming: 6 bases; junction bases outside the gene matches: 7. This CDR3 is 17 amino acids long. The CDR3: CASSHRTSGSFSGELFF. CDR3 bases: TGTGCCAGCAGCCACAGGACTAGCGGGAGTTTTTCCGGGGAGCTGTTTTTT.

This clone appeared a few times. The gene calls are TRBV6-7 and TRBJ2-1; the D gene is possibly TRBD1 (6 bases). TRBV6-7 is noted as an ORF with a role that remains uncertain. This CDR3 is built from 13 residues. Trimming removed 5 bases from V and 7 bases from J, with 12 bases in between. The CDR3 is CASSTDSGNEQFF. The CDR3 DNA sequence: TGTGCCAGCAGTACGGACAGCGGTAATGAGCAGTTCTTC.

The chain combines TRBV15 with TRBJ1-5; a possible D gene is TRBD1 (5 bases). Germline CDR1 LNHNV, CDR2 YYDKDF (reference sequence). The length of the CDR3 is 15 residues. V lost 8 bases and J 4 bases, leaving 18 bases between the germline ends. CDR3 loop: CATGTTGLPNQPQHF. In DNA, the CDR3 is TGTGCCACCGGGACTACGGGTCTTCCGAATCAGCCCCAGCATTTT.

In this sample, this clone turned up a few times. The genes are TRBV5-4 and TRBJ1-1, with D unresolved. Per the germline V gene, CDR1 is SGHNT and CDR2 is YYREEE (reference sequence). Trimming took off 3 bases at V and 0 bases at J, with 9 bases between the two ends. This CDR3 spans 14 amino acids. For the CDR3, the DNA is TGTGCCAGCAGCTCCGGCCCACTGAACACTGAAGCTTTCTTT. Its protein is CASSSGPLNTEAFF.

This sequence joins TRBV2 and TRBJ1-3; D gene unclear. The germline V gene has CDR1 SNHLY and CDR2 FYNNEI. CDR3 length: 14 residues. Trimming removed 4 bases from V and 2 bases from J, with 9 bases in between. This CDR3 reads CASSVQPTGNTIYF. The CDR3, as DNA: TGTGCCAGCAGTGTCCAGCCTACTGGAAACACCATATATTTT. Supplemented by reference TRBV2 and TRBJ1-3, the full variable domain reads EPEVTQTPSHQVTQMGQEVILRCVPISNHLYFYWYRQILGQKVEFLVSFYNNEISEKSEIFDDQFSVERPDGSNFTLKIRSTKLEDSAMYFCASSVQPTGNTIYFGEGSWLTVV.

This clone has more than one count but fewer than ten. The rearrangement uses TRBV18 and TRBJ2-5; D unresolved. The germline V gene encodes CDR1 KGHSH and CDR2 LQKENI. The CDR3 loop spans 12 amino acids. With 4 bases removed from V and 1 base from J, the gap between germline ends came to 4 bases. The CDR3 DNA is TGTGCCAGCTCACAACGCCAAGAGACCCAGTACTTC. Translated: CASSQRQETQYF.

This clone was counted between two and nine times. This CDR3 is CASSLPSGTANEKLFF. DNA of the CDR3: TGTGCCAGCAGCTTACCCTCCGGGACGGCTAATGAAAAACTGTTTTTT. The gene calls are TRBV7-2 and TRBJ1-4; possible D gene TRBD1, 5 bases. The CDR3 runs 16 residues. The germline V and J ends were trimmed by 2 bases and 3 bases, with 13 bases remaining between them. Germline-derived CDR1 and CDR2 are SGHTA and FQGNSA.

The chain combines TRBV6-5 with TRBJ2-7; 13 bases agree with TRBD2. The J segment lost 6 bases and the V segment lost 6 bases, leaving 5 bases of the junction unmatched. CDR3 length: 14 residues. Germline CDR1 is MNHEY and CDR2 is SVGAGI. CDR3 coding DNA: TGTGCCAGCAGAAGGACTAGCGGGAGCACCGAGCAGTACTTC. It codes for CASRRTSGSTEQYF.

As regards this clone: Relative to the germline gene, one junction end is altered; a read error may explain this. The chain has TRBV5-6 and TRBJ2-7, with D maybe TRBD1 (6 bases). The CDR3 has 14 residues. The germline gives CDR1 SGHDT, CDR2 YYEEEE. In DNA, the CDR3 is TGTGCCAGCAGCTTGGCCCCGGCGGGCAGGGACATGATCTTC. Translating gives CASSLAPAGRDMIF.

This clone occurred a few times. The chain carries TRBV10-3 and TRBJ2-1, with TRBD1 matching over 11 bases. V lost 6 bases and J lost 14; bases outside the gene matches: 12. In germline, CDR1 is ENHRY, CDR2 SYGVKD. This CDR3 has 14 residues. CDR3 loop: CAIRKDGQGAGEFF. Written as DNA, the CDR3 is TGTGCCATCAGGAAAGACGGACAGGGGGCGGGTGAGTTCTTC.

There are a few counts of this clone. The chain combines TRBV11-1 with TRBJ2-7; D not certain. V was pared by 3 bases and J by 4 bases, with 10 bases between. Germline V CDR1 and CDR2: SGHAT, FQDESV (reference sequence). The CDR3 contains 13 residues. The CDR3 nucleotides are TGTGCCAGCAGCTTCGGTTTCCAGTACGAGCAGTACTTC. This encodes CASSFGFQYEQYF.

V gene TRBV7-9 combines with J gene TRBJ2-1; D is ambiguous. Between the trimmed V and J ends, which lost 3 bases and 3 bases, there was a span of 3 bases. From germline, CDR1 is SEHNR and CDR2 FQNEAQ (reference sequence). The CDR3 has 12 residues. The CDR3 nucleotides read TGTGCCAGCAGCTTTATCTACAATGAGCAGTTCTTC. Its translation is CASSFIYNEQFF. Using reference TRBV7-9 and TRBJ2-1 for the parts outside the CDR3, the full variable domain is DTGVSQNPRHKITKRGQNVTFRCDPISEHNRLYWYRQTLGQGPEFLTYFQNEAQLEKSRLLSDRFSAERPKGSFSTLEIQRTEQGDSAMYLCASSFIYNEQFFGPGTRLTVL.

The chain has TRBV10-3 and TRBJ2-3; D ambiguous. There are 12 residues in the CDR3. V lost 2 bases and J 4 bases, leaving 4 bases between the germline ends. Germline loops: CDR1 ENHRY, CDR2 SYGVKD. The CDR3 coding sequence is TGTGCCATCAGTGAGGTTGCAGATACGCAGTATTTT. Its protein product is CAISEVADTQYF.

The chain's CDR3 is CASSQGTGRWSTEAFF. The CDR3 bases are TGTGCCAGCAGCCAAGGTACAGGAAGATGGAGCACTGAAGCTTTCTTT. V is TRBV14 and J is TRBJ1-1; TRBD1 is a possible D gene (5 bases). CDR1 and CDR2 from the germline V gene are SGHDN and FVKESK. V lost 1 base and J 4 bases, leaving 16 bases between the germline ends. The length of the CDR3 is 16 residues.

The chain couples TRBV4-2 to TRBJ1-2; TRBD1 is a possible D gene (5 bases). This CDR3 has 15 residues. The ends were cut back, 0 bases at V and 4 bases at J, with 12 bases in the middle. In germline, CDR1 is LGHNA, CDR2 YNFKEQ. CDR3 bases: TGTGCCAGCAGCCAAGACTGGGGCCAGAGCTATGGCTACACCTTC. Translating gives CASSQDWGQSYGYTF.

This clone was recorded a few times. This same CDR3 is encoded by further DNA sequences in the sample. The chain couples TRBV6-6 to TRBJ2-3; D gene uncertain. V lost 4 bases and J 3 bases, leaving 2 bases between the germline ends. The CDR3 extends over 11 amino acids. Looked up from germline, CDR1 is MNHNY and CDR2 is SVGAGI (reference sequence). The CDR3 loop reads CASSSTDTQYF. CDR3 bases: TGTGCCAGCAGTTCTACAGATACGCAGTATTTT.

This rearrangement joins TRBV2 to TRBJ1-5; 7 nucleotides align to TRBD1. The CDR3 extends over 14 amino acids. Trimming at V came to 6 bases and at J to 9 bases, leaving 11 bases not matched to a gene. CDR1 is SNHLY, CDR2 FYNNEI, per germline. CDR3 residues: CASSATGPSGPQHF. The CDR3 DNA reads TGTGCCAGCAGCGCGACAGGGCCCTCAGGGCCCCAGCATTTT.

The rearrangement uses TRBV4-2 and TRBJ2-1; D unclear. From germline, CDR1 is LGHNA and CDR2 YNFKEQ. The CDR3 runs 14 residues. Trimming left V 5 bases short and J 0 bases short, with 8 bases between. CDR3 in amino acids: CASSSPSSYNEQFF. The CDR3 bases are TGTGCCAGCAGCTCGCCTAGCTCCTACAATGAGCAGTTCTTC.

A note on this clone: Distinct nucleotide sequences in the sample also encode this CDR3. V gene TRBV5-1 combines with J gene TRBJ2-5; 11 nucleotides agree with TRBD2. Per germline, CDR1 SGHRS and CDR2 YFSETQ. The V gene end was trimmed by 0 bases and the J gene end by 3 bases; junction bases not matched to a gene: 1. CDR3 length: 15 amino acids. CDR3 DNA: TGCGCCAGCAGCTTGGTGGGACTAGCGGAAGAGACCCAGTACTTC. Translation: CASSLVGLAEETQYF.